This is a list of T cell receptor beta chains from one sample in a study of OX40 agonist ivuxolimab in advanced cancers. The method was immunoSEQ multiplex PCR; TCRdb's version includes in-frame clones alone and lacks a portion of them. Among 35,000 to 55,000 clones listed, around four fifths were seen once. The starting material was CD4+ or CD8+ T cells sorted from blood, obtained in a trial of the OX40 agonist ivuxolimab. These TCRs come from an adult with an advanced solid tumor such as melanoma, head and neck, liver or kidney cancer. Each CDR3 is given without its conserved first and last residue. Each record gives: J gene, V gene, D gene, CDR3 protein. D genes are given only for firm matches.

J gene: TRBJ2-5; V gene: TRBV11-3; D gene: -; CDR3 protein: ASSSSGQGGGETQY
J gene: TRBJ1-2; V gene: TRBV5-1; D gene: TRBD1; CDR3 protein: ASSPGQGTDGYT
J gene: TRBJ2-3; V gene: TRBV7-2; D gene: -; CDR3 protein: ASSLDRLSTDTQY
J gene: TRBJ2-1; V gene: TRBV15; D gene: -; CDR3 protein: ATTPGGVNNEQF
J gene: TRBJ2-3; V gene: TRBV6-4; D gene: TRBD2; CDR3 protein: ASSTSGGNTQY
J gene: TRBJ2-1; V gene: TRBV29-1; D gene: TRBD2; CDR3 protein: SVGRGSSYNEQF
J gene: TRBJ2-1; V gene: TRBV6-5; D gene: -; CDR3 protein: ASSYTTHNEQF
J gene: TRBJ2-4; V gene: TRBV10-3; D gene: -; CDR3 protein: AISELAGGSKNIQY
J gene: TRBJ2-2; V gene: TRBV11-2; D gene: TRBD2; CDR3 protein: ASSRQGGRAVGELF
J gene: TRBJ2-7; V gene: TRBV9; D gene: TRBD2; CDR3 protein: ASSSRTSGRREQY
J gene: TRBJ1-4; V gene: TRBV5-4; D gene: -; CDR3 protein: ASSSTDANEKLF
J gene: TRBJ2-3; V gene: TRBV9; D gene: -; CDR3 protein: ASSVRGSGADTQY
J gene: TRBJ1-2; V gene: TRBV2; D gene: -; CDR3 protein: ASSETRQGSYT
J gene: TRBJ2-1; V gene: TRBV28; D gene: TRBD1; CDR3 protein: ASSLQQGWNEQF
J gene: TRBJ1-2; V gene: TRBV10-2; D gene: -; CDR3 protein: ASSESGEYGYT
J gene: TRBJ2-1; V gene: TRBV4-2; D gene: TRBD2; CDR3 protein: ASSQIAMAGGSYNEQF
J gene: TRBJ2-1; V gene: TRBV18; D gene: -; CDR3 protein: ASSPLSGASYNEQF
J gene: TRBJ1-1; V gene: TRBV14; D gene: TRBD1; CDR3 protein: ASLQGLANTEAF
J gene: TRBJ1-6; V gene: TRBV18; D gene: -; CDR3 protein: ASSLALQNSPLH
J gene: TRBJ1-3; V gene: TRBV7-9; D gene: -; CDR3 protein: ASSAPTGTGNTIY
J gene: TRBJ2-1; V gene: TRBV5-4; D gene: TRBD2; CDR3 protein: ASSLEVAGGEQF
J gene: TRBJ2-7; V gene: TRBV6-9; D gene: -; CDR3 protein: ATGNGLTYEQY
J gene: TRBJ2-7; V gene: TRBV5-1; D gene: -; CDR3 protein: ASSLASQGPYEQY
J gene: TRBJ1-1; V gene: TRBV18; D gene: TRBD1; CDR3 protein: ASSRLPRQGKRWVNTEAF
J gene: TRBJ1-5; V gene: TRBV5-1; D gene: TRBD1; CDR3 protein: ASSKGDSGNQPQH
J gene: TRBJ2-2; V gene: TRBV10-1; D gene: TRBD2; CDR3 protein: ASSESGLAGGPSTGELF
J gene: TRBJ2-3; V gene: TRBV19; D gene: TRBD2; CDR3 protein: ASSIPGGGVDTQY
J gene: TRBJ1-6; V gene: TRBV2; D gene: -; CDR3 protein: ASSDLETYNSPLH
J gene: TRBJ2-7; V gene: TRBV6-1; D gene: -; CDR3 protein: ASKGPSGYEQY
J gene: TRBJ2-3; V gene: TRBV7-2; D gene: -; CDR3 protein: ASSSRWQPRDTQY
J gene: TRBJ1-1; V gene: TRBV18; D gene: -; CDR3 protein: ASSPLGGALAEAF
J gene: TRBJ1-1; V gene: TRBV19; D gene: -; CDR3 protein: ASSQRVLGNTEAF
J gene: TRBJ2-2; V gene: TRBV5-1; D gene: -; CDR3 protein: ASSLWGTNTGELF
J gene: TRBJ2-2; V gene: TRBV28; D gene: TRBD1; CDR3 protein: ASSAQTGRTGELF
J gene: TRBJ1-4; V gene: TRBV10-2; D gene: -; CDR3 protein: ASGTTTNEKLF
J gene: TRBJ1-2; V gene: TRBV4-1; D gene: -; CDR3 protein: ASSQEYPYGYT
J gene: TRBJ1-5; V gene: TRBV4-1; D gene: TRBD1; CDR3 protein: ASSPSGTGWGNQPQH
J gene: TRBJ2-1; V gene: TRBV30; D gene: TRBD1; CDR3 protein: AWTPGTGSVNEQF
J gene: TRBJ2-1; V gene: TRBV14; D gene: -; CDR3 protein: ASSRLGGITYNEQF
J gene: TRBJ1-5; V gene: TRBV28; D gene: -; CDR3 protein: ASTPGSNQPQH
J gene: TRBJ2-7; V gene: TRBV18; D gene: -; CDR3 protein: ASSPPAFVSYEQY
J gene: TRBJ1-1; V gene: TRBV2; D gene: TRBD1; CDR3 protein: ASSRGGNTEAF
J gene: TRBJ1-3; V gene: TRBV10-3; D gene: -; CDR3 protein: AISDQQGWNTIY
J gene: -; V gene: TRBV5-8; D gene: -; CDR3 protein: ASSRGYEQY
J gene: TRBJ1-4; V gene: TRBV7-6; D gene: TRBD1; CDR3 protein: ASSTPQGSDEKLF
J gene: TRBJ1-1; V gene: TRBV7-3; D gene: -; CDR3 protein: ASSLEPGTSTEAF
J gene: TRBJ1-2; V gene: TRBV15; D gene: -; CDR3 protein: ATSRKSEADGYT
J gene: TRBJ1-1; V gene: TRBV4-1; D gene: -; CDR3 protein: ASSLGGSANTEAF
J gene: -; V gene: TRBV4-1; D gene: TRBD1; CDR3 protein: ASSHEGGQDLYEQY
J gene: TRBJ1-5; V gene: TRBV19; D gene: -; CDR3 protein: ASSRTNNQPQH
J gene: TRBJ2-1; V gene: TRBV30; D gene: -; CDR3 protein: AWSVLDQADNNEQF
J gene: TRBJ2-7; V gene: TRBV7-6; D gene: -; CDR3 protein: ASSLFRTPAGYEQY
J gene: TRBJ1-2; V gene: TRBV6-1; D gene: -; CDR3 protein: ASIFGEGDNGYT
J gene: TRBJ2-5; V gene: TRBV7-2; D gene: -; CDR3 protein: ASSWSSTGETQY
J gene: TRBJ2-5; V gene: TRBV5-1; D gene: -; CDR3 protein: ASSSPGMRGETQY